The clone carrying this TCR beta chain was seen a single time. Its antigen is unknown. V lost 0 bases and J 0 bases, leaving 10 bases between the germline ends. Germline V lookup: CDR1 SGHRS, CDR2 YFSETQ. This CDR3 has 15 residues. This record comes from a study of T cell responses to AZD1222 COVID-19 vaccine. Study-level information: Pooled in the analysis were second doses at about 4 or about 12 weeks. Whole-study results and caveats: In the spike-specific TCR repertoire, nearly half reportedly target unmutated variant regions. Vaccine-associated CD4 TCRs spanned spike, dominant at 160-218 and 743-854.

Data came from immunoSEQ multiplex PCR; TCRdb stores just in-frame clones and leaves some out. The sample shows 90,000 to 130,000 clones, roughly 84% of them seen only once. The origin of this receptor is an adult in good health. This chain joins TRBV5-1 and TRBJ2-7; a possible D gene is TRBD1 (5 bases). Material: peripheral blood, obtained on day 0 of AZD1222 vaccination. The CDR3 sequence is CASSLGQPSSYEQYF. CDR3 DNA sequence: TGCGCCAGCAGCTTGGGACAGCCGAGCTCCTACGAGCAGTACTTC. Full variable domain (missing parts from reference TRBV5-1 and TRBJ2-7): KAGVTQTPRYLIKTRGQQVTLSCSPISGHRSVSWYQQTPGQGLQFLFEYFSETQRNKGNFPGRFSGRQFSNSRSEMNVSTLELGDSALYLCASSLGQPSSYEQYFGPGTRLTVT.